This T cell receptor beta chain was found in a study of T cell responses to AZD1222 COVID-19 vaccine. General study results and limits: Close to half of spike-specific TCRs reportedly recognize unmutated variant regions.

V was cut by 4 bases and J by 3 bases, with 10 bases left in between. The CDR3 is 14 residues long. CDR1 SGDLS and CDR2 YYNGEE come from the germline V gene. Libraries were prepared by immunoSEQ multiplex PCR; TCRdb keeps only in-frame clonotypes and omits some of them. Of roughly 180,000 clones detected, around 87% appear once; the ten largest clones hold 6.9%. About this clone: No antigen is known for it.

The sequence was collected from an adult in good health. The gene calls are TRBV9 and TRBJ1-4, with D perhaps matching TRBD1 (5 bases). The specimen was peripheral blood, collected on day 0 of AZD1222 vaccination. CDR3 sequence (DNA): TGTGCCAGCAGCCGGGGCGCAGCTAATGAAAAACTGTTTTTT. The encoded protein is CASSRGAANEKLFF.